The source of this TCR beta chain is a study of T cell responses to AZD1222 COVID-19 vaccine. Turning to the study itself: Second doses were pooled across both intervals (about 4 or about 12 weeks).

To note about this clone: The target antigen is unknown.

Some clones are missing from TCRdb's copy, which holds only in-frame ones; the method was immunoSEQ multiplex PCR. The repertoire holds approximately 200,000 clones, with about 86% as singletons. This CDR3 is built from 15 residues. From germline, CDR1 is MNHEY and CDR2 SVGAGI. V lost 0 bases to trimming and J lost 7 bases, with 12 bases between them. Study-wide results and limits: The study found vaccine-associated CD4 TCRs spanning spike, dominant at 160-218 and 743-854.

This receptor was taken from an adult in good health. This specimen was peripheral blood, taken on day 0 of AZD1222 vaccination. The gene calls are TRBV6-5 and TRBJ1-4, with D maybe TRBD1 (5 bases). The CDR3 nucleotides read TGTGCCAGCAGTTACTCAGGCGGGCAGGGTGAAAAACTGTTTTTT. This gives the protein CASSYSGGQGEKLFF.